The T cell receptor beta chain under discussion was sequenced for a study of blood T cell repertoires in COVID-19. Study-level information: Samples taken during acute and convalescent COVID-19 were collected in the United States, Italy and Spain. PBMCs, B-cell-depleted T cells, or T cells were the source of the cDNA or gDNA that made up the material.

Under the authors' procedure: Estimates of nucleated cell counts were drawn from the amplification of reference gene primers. The repertoire was sequenced with immunoSEQ multiplex PCR; TCRdb's copy has only in-frame clones and lacks some. Clone size and V and J calls were adopted from that table, with D and trimming inferred from the DNA. The sample contains over 150,000 clones, around four fifths of which appear only once. The source is a woman aged 70-85 years who had recovered from COVID-19. Sequenced input: peripheral blood.

DNA for the CDR3: TGTGCCAGCAATCCCCCTTTCGGGAGTAGGTCGACAGATACGCAGTATTTT. Amino acids: CASNPPFGSRSTDTQYF. J is TRBJ2-3 and V is TRBV28; the D gene is possibly TRBD2 (6 bases). V was pared by 7 bases and J by 3 bases, with 23 bases between. This CDR3 is built from 17 residues. Germline values: CDR1 MDHEN, CDR2 SYDVKM. The complete variable domain, with remaining parts taken from reference TRBV28 and TRBJ2-3, reads DVKVTQSSRYLVKRTGEKVFLECVQDMDHENMFWYRQDPGLGLRLIYFSYDVKMKEKGDIPEGYSVSREKKERFSLILESASTNQTSMYLCASNPPFGSRSTDTQYFGPGTRLTVL.